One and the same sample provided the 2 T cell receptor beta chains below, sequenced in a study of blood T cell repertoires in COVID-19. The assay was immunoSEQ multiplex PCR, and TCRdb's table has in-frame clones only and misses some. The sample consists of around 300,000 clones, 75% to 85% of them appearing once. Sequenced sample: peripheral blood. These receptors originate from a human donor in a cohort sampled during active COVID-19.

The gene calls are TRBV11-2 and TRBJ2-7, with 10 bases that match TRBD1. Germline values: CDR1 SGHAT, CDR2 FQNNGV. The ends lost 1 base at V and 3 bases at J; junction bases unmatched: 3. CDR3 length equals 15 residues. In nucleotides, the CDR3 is TGTGCCAGCAGCTTAGGCGGACAGGGGGGCTACGAGCAGTACTTC. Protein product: CASSLGGQGGYEQYF.

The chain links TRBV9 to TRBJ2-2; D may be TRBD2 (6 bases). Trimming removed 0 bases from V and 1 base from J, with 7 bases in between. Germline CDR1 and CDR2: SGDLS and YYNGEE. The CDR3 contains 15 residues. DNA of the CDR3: TGTGCCAGCAGCGTAGAGGGAGGGAACACCGGGGAGCTGTTTTTT. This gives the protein CASSVEGGNTGELFF.